These T cell receptor beta chains were read from a single sample in a study of T cells in Graves' hyperthyroidism and ophthalmopathy. TCRdb reprocessed the multiplex PCR reads with MiXCR, giving one entry per CDR3 protein. The sample contains about 690,000 distinct CDR3 sequences, roughly 17% of which appear only once. The sample taken for sequencing was blood. These receptors were taken from a man between 50 and 59 years old with Graves' hyperthyroidism. CDR3s include the opening cysteine and the closing phenylalanine or tryptophan. Fields, in order: V gene, clone size, CDR3 protein. The listing skips clone size in some rows; elsewhere it reads once, few, many or a size class.

TRBV27 | many | CASSDLPSPSGRAEDTQYF
TRBV28 | many | CASSFQFGQGARAFF
TRBV9 | NA | CASSVATETGGFNEQFF
TRBV20-1 | many | CSAPARQAEQYF
TRBV6-1 | many | CASSTGLYAEAFF
TRBV25-1 | NA | CASSEFGLNEQFF
TRBV12-3/TRBV12-4 | few | CASSLTRDDSRTEKLFF
TRBV28 | few | CASSLRWTGNNQPQQF
TRBV19 | NA | CASSPRGGRSNQPQHF
TRBV30 | many | CAWSTRHAGGEKLFF
TRBV3-1 | NA | CASSQDRGTSYNSPLHF
TRBV28 | few | CASRLPANYGYTF
TRBV12-3/TRBV12-4 | many | CASSQGGGYEQYF
TRBV28 | many | CASSQLTSGSRGIQYF
TRBV28 | few | CASSFMAVNTGELFF
TRBV10-1 | few | CATQRDSSYNEQFF
TRBV7-9 | many | CASRPSGGLPYEQYF
TRBV27 | few | CASSATGTGGEQYF
TRBV12-3/TRBV12-4 | NA | CASSETSGRFNEQFF
TRBV20-1 | NA | CASGVSGNTIYF
TRBV7-6 | many | CASSLVLAGGKVSYNEQFF
TRBV30 | NA | CAWSSGERNTGELFF
TRBV14 | NA | CASSRANSGANVLTF
TRBV7-8 | many | CASSLLPSGLPFYNEQFF
TRBV28 | few | CASRGQGALYGYTF
TRBV20-1 | NA | CSARREIQGASGYTF
TRBV30 | many | CAWSVDQRESDEQFF
TRBV6-1 | NA | CASRDRTYSNQPQHF
TRBV5-1 | few | CASSFREAEGGNEQFF
TRBV11-3 | many | CASSRDGGETQYF
TRBV12-3/TRBV12-4 | NA | CASTRTSGYTGELFF
TRBV28 | NA | CASSPFSGNTIYF
TRBV11-1 | NA | CASSLARRDGYTF
TRBV7-2 | many | CASSLASGMGNEQFF
TRBV20-1 | NA | CSASPDSQTYQPQHF
TRBV19 | once | CASSIVGRTQYEQYF
TRBV29-1 | NA | CSVERVVSDEQFF
TRBV6-2/TRBV6-3 | many | CASQGDPSYNEQFF
TRBV7-3 | NA | CASSSQHELGTPKGPGANVLTF
TRBV10-3 | NA | CAISESGTGGYEQYF
TRBV28 | NA | CASKRYSGRVETQYF
TRBV4-1 | NA | CASSQPDREEGSPLHF
TRBV5-4 | many | CASSLVDGTGVDEQYF
TRBV20-1 | NA | CSASLPGLYEQYF
TRBV12-3/TRBV12-4 | many | CASSTWTSGSPVDEQFF
TRBV12-3/TRBV12-4 | NA | CASRQEGAGANVLTF
TRBV14 | few | CASSQLSDSYEQYF
TRBV11-2 | NA | CASSQGQGQTQYF
TRBV27 | medium-sized | CASSLSRSYGYTF
TRBV24-1 | many | CATSDFFGAPNTGELFF
TRBV27 | few | CASSINVGQENTGELFF
TRBV11-3 | many | CASSSGLATGELFF
TRBV6-1 | NA | CASSEQAEQPQHF